A selection of T cell receptor beta chains follows, all from one sample in a study of PD-L1 blockade in urothelial cancer. The protocol was immunoSEQ multiplex PCR, while the TCRdb copy is restricted to in-frame clones and leaves out a portion. The table has approximately 100,000 clones, 70% to 90% seen once; the top ten hold about 2.3%. Sequenced here: PBMCs, sampled around atezolizumab (anti-PD-L1) treatment. The receptors were sampled from a man over 45 with urothelial cancer. CDR3s include the opening cysteine and the closing phenylalanine or tryptophan. Fields, in order: V gene, J gene, clone size, D gene, CDR3 DNA, CDR3 protein. A D gene is named only where the DNA matches it firmly. Some rows mark clone size as missing; the rest say once, few, many or name a class of expanded clone.

>TRBV9|TRBJ1-4|-|-
TGTGCCAGCAGAGTTAACACAGGGCAGGGCAGCGAAAAACTGTTTTTT
CASRVNTGQGSEKLFF
>TRBV30|TRBJ1-6|-|-
TGTGCCTGGAGGAGGCAGAATTCACCCCTCCACTTT
CAWRRQNSPLHF
>TRBV7-9|TRBJ2-7|-|-
TGTGCCAGCATGCGCCTAGCTTCCCGATCTGATGAGCAGTACTTC
CASMRLASRSDEQYF
>TRBV4-2|TRBJ2-1|-|TRBD2
TGTGCCAGCAGCCTAGGGACTAGCGGAGGCAATGAGCAGTTCTTC
CASSLGTSGGNEQFF
>TRBV19|TRBJ1-5|-|TRBD1
TGTGCCAGTAGTATGGGGGTCCACAGGGGGACAAATCAGCCCCAGCATTTT
CASSMGVHRGTNQPQHF
>TRBV28|TRBJ2-3|-|TRBD2
TGTGCCGGAGGGACTAGCGGGAGCGGAGATACGCAGTATTTT
CAGGTSGSGDTQYF
>TRBV6-1|TRBJ1-5|once|-
TGTGCCAGCAGGGAGGGGAGCAATCAGCCCCAGCATTTT
CASREGSNQPQHF
>TRBV6-5|TRBJ1-2|-|TRBD1
TGTGCCAGCAGGCCCGGGACAGCGATTAACTATGGCTACACCTTC
CASRPGTAINYGYTF
>TRBV29-1|TRBJ2-1|-|-
TGCAGCGTTGAAGAAGTCGGGGGTGAGCAGTTCTTC
CSVEEVGGEQFF
>TRBV10-2|TRBJ2-1|once|TRBD2
TGCGCCAGCAGTGAGGTCCCTAGCGGGAGGGCCAATGAGCAGTTCTTC
CASSEVPSGRANEQFF
>TRBV30|TRBJ1-5|-|-
TGTGCCTGGAGGGTACAGAACAATCAGCCCCAGCATTTT
CAWRVQNNQPQHF
>TRBV20-1|TRBJ1-1|-|TRBD1
TGCAGCCCCGGGACAGCCACTGAAGCTTTCTTT
CSPGTATEAFF
>TRBV5-1|TRBJ1-3|-|-
TGCGCCAGCAGCTTGGGGGACATGACCGGAAACACCATATATTTT
CASSLGDMTGNTIYF
>TRBV30|TRBJ2-3|-|TRBD1
TGTGCCATGGACAGGGGGCAACCAGATACGCAGTATTTT
CAMDRGQPDTQYF
>TRBV13|TRBJ2-7|once|TRBD1
TGTGCCAGCAGCTTGGCCGGGACAGGGGGCTACGAGCAGTACTTC
CASSLAGTGGYEQYF
>TRBV19|TRBJ1-2|-|-
TGTGCCAGTAGCCTCGTGTCGGGGGTCTATGGCTACACCTTC
CASSLVSGVYGYTF
>TRBV7-9|TRBJ1-5|-|-
TGTGCCAGCAGCAAGGACGGGAACTGGGGCAATCAGCCCCAGCATTTT
CASSKDGNWGNQPQHF
>TRBV5-1|TRBJ1-2|-|-
TGCGCCAGCAGCGACGGGACAACGTATGGCTACACCTTC
CASSDGTTYGYTF
>TRBV20-1|TRBJ1-1|-|-
TGCAGTGCTAGAACAGCCGTTGAAGCTTTCTTT
CSARTAVEAFF
>TRBV29-1|TRBJ1-1|-|-
TGCAGCGTTGAAGGTTCGGGGACAAGAAACGCTTTCTTT
CSVEGSGTRNAFF
>TRBV18|TRBJ2-3|once|TRBD2
TGTGCCAGCTCACCGGGACTAGCGGGGATTAGCACAGATACGCAGTATTTT
CASSPGLAGISTDTQYF
>TRBV4-1|TRBJ2-1|-|TRBD2
TGCGCCAGCAGCCAAGGGACTAGCGGGAGGGGGGAGCAGTTCTTC
CASSQGTSGRGEQFF
>TRBV2|TRBJ2-1|-|TRBD2
TGTGCCAGCCTCAGTGCTAGCGGGAGAGGCGGTGAGCAGTTCTTC
CASLSASGRGGEQFF
>TRBV19|TRBJ1-5|-|-
TGTGCCAGTAGTATAGGGCGGGCTCAGCCCCAGCATTTT
CASSIGRAQPQHF
>TRBV2|TRBJ2-1|once|TRBD2
TGTGCCAGCAGCCCCTTGGCGCTAGCGGGAGGGGAGCAGTTCTTC
CASSPLALAGGEQFF
>TRBV6-1|TRBJ1-6|-|TRBD1
TGTGCCAGCCGGACACAGGGGGTCGGTTCACCCCTCCACTTT
CASRTQGVGSPLHF
>TRBV2|TRBJ1-1|-|-
TGTGCCAGCAGCCTACAGGGCTATGGTGAAGCTTTCTTT
CASSLQGYGEAFF
>TRBV5-4|TRBJ2-5|few|TRBD1
TGTGCCAGCAGTTACGACAGGGGGCTCCAAGAGACCCAGTACTTC
CASSYDRGLQETQYF
>TRBV5-1|TRBJ2-3|-|-
TGCGCCAGCAGCTCTTACGGGACAGATACGCAGTATTTT
CASSSYGTDTQYF
>TRBV4-1|TRBJ2-5|-|TRBD2
TGCGCCAGCAGCCAATCCCGGCGACTAGCGGGAGGTCACCAAGAGACCCAGTACTTC
CASSQSRRLAGGHQETQYF
>TRBV2|TRBJ2-1|-|-
TGTGCCAGCCAGATCGCGGACAATGAGCAGTTCTTC
CASQIADNEQFF
>TRBV9|TRBJ1-5|-|TRBD1
TGTGCCAGCAGCCCTACGACAGGGAATCAGCCCCAGCATTTT
CASSPTTGNQPQHF
>TRBV18|TRBJ2-7|-|-
TGTGCCAGCTCACTCGGACAGACAATATCCTACGAGCAGTACTTC
CASSLGQTISYEQYF
>TRBV28|TRBJ1-2|-|-
TGTGCCAGCCATATGGGGGGTCAACCAAACTATGGCTACACCTTC
CASHMGGQPNYGYTF
>TRBV10-3|TRBJ2-7|-|-
TGTGCCATCAGTGAGTCGGGACTCGGCGCCCCCGAGCAGTACTTC
CAISESGLGAPEQYF
>TRBV6-1|TRBJ2-7|-|-
TGTGCCAGCAGTGTAATTGTCCCCTACGAGCAGTACTTC
CASSVIVPYEQYF
>TRBV6-1|TRBJ2-7|-|TRBD2
TGTGCCAGCAGTGAAGCTAGCGGGAGGGTCATATACGAGCAGTACTTC
CASSEASGRVIYEQYF
>TRBV11-2|TRBJ1-2|-|TRBD1
TGTGCCAGCAGGTCTCCCAGCTTCGGGACAGGATATGGCTACACCTTC
CASRSPSFGTGYGYTF
>TRBV6-5|TRBJ1-6|few|TRBD1
TGTGCCAGCAGTCAGGGACAGGGGAATTCACCCCTCCACTTT
CASSQGQGNSPLHF
>TRBV2|TRBJ2-3|-|-
TGTGCCAGCAGCACAGCGGTGGATACGCAGTATTTT
CASSTAVDTQYF
>TRBV28|TRBJ1-1|few|-
TGTGCCAGCAGTTTACCCCCAATGAACACTGAAGCTTTCTTT
CASSLPPMNTEAFF
>TRBV18|TRBJ2-1|-|-
TGTGCCAGCTCGGCGGTACAAGGCAATGAGCAGTTCTTC
CASSAVQGNEQFF
>TRBV30|TRBJ1-4|-|-
TGTGCCTGGAGGGCCCGAGGTGATAATGAAAAACTGTTTTTT
CAWRARGDNEKLFF
>TRBV28|TRBJ2-1|-|TRBD2
TGTGCCAGCAGTAAATGGGGGGGTTACAATGAGCAGTTCTTC
CASSKWGGYNEQFF
>TRBV6-6|TRBJ1-2|-|TRBD1
TGTGCCAGCAGCCGCCCCGGACAGGGCTATGGCTACACCTTC
CASSRPGQGYGYTF
>TRBV18|TRBJ2-6|-|TRBD2
TGTGCCAGCTCACCACAAACTAGCGTTAGCTCTGGGGCCAACGTCCTGACTTTC
CASSPQTSVSSGANVLTF
>TRBV28|TRBJ2-5|-|-
TGTGCCAGCACACTACTAGGGGAGACCCAGTACTTC
CASTLLGETQYF
>TRBV28|TRBJ1-1|few|-
TGTGCCAGCACCGACTCGAACACTGAAGCTTTCTTT
CASTDSNTEAFF
>TRBV4-2|TRBJ2-3|few|TRBD1
TGTGCCAGCAGCCCTCTGGGACAGGGCTTCACAGATACGCAGTATTTT
CASSPLGQGFTDTQYF
>TRBV6-4|TRBJ2-3|-|TRBD2
TGTGCCAGCAGTGAGGGACTAGCGGACACAGATACGCAGTATTTT
CASSEGLADTDTQYF
>TRBV2|TRBJ2-2|-|-
TGTGCCAGCAGTACAGGCTTCACCGGGGAGCTGTTTTTT
CASSTGFTGELFF
>TRBV5-4|TRBJ2-1|-|TRBD2
TGTGCCAGCAGCGAGGCACCAACTAGCGCCGAGCAGTTCTTC
CASSEAPTSAEQFF
>TRBV6-4|TRBJ2-7|-|TRBD2
TGTGCCAGCAGTGAACTAGCGGGTTCTACCTACGAGCAGTACTTC
CASSELAGSTYEQYF
>TRBV9|TRBJ2-1|-|TRBD2
TGTGCCAGCAGCGGCGGGGGAGTGGGTGCTAATGAGCAGTTCTTC
CASSGGGVGANEQFF
>TRBV4-1|TRBJ2-3|-|-
TGCGCCAGCAGCCAAGGGGCGCCAGATACGCAGTATTTT
CASSQGAPDTQYF